This T cell receptor beta chain came from a study of cytomegalovirus exposure and HLA in healthy donors. Notes on the study in general: A link between a missense DCLRE1C variant and TCR beta V- and J-gene trimming emerged from a later analysis. Cytomegalovirus-associated status was assigned to more than 150 TCR beta chains. A later analysis reportedly found fewer N-insertions in an Asian-associated ancestry cluster than the roughly 670-donor mean.

Points on this clone: The antigen is undetermined.

Vbeta (60) and Jbeta (13) primers were used in the PCR. Original data processing: Approximately 73 million unique TCR beta chains, roughly 11 million shared, were counted in a later analysis. The method was immunoSEQ multiplex PCR; TCRdb's version includes in-frame clones alone and lacks a portion of them. Clone size and the V and J calls come from that table; the DNA yielded D and trimming. The sample records fewer than 90,000 clones, less than 75% being singletons. From germline, CDR1 is MGHDK and CDR2 SYGVNS. The CDR3 contains 12 residues. With 4 bases removed from V and 4 bases from J, the gap between germline ends came to 7 bases.

This rearrangement joins TRBV25-1 to TRBJ1-2; D gene ambiguous. The source material was PBMCs. This receptor was identified in a middle-aged man in good health and CMV-seropositive. DNA for the CDR3: TGTGCCAGCAGTGGAGGGTCCTATGGCTACACCTTC. Protein product: CASSGGSYGYTF.